Below, 16 T cell receptor beta chains from the same sample are listed, as sequenced in a study of naive and memory T cell subsets. Ligated cDNA underwent four rounds of PCR with nested alpha and beta constant region primers and SP2. TCRdb reprocessed the UMI-ligation and nested PCR reads with MiXCR, giving one entry per CDR3 protein. This table has 20,000 to 25,000 distinct CDR3 sequences, approximately 6% appearing once. Treatment given: skin biopsy from PPD injection site in Mantoux-positive individual. An oligonucleotide containing a UMI was ligated to the 3' end of TCR cDNA. The source material was skin, sampled from a tuberculin skin test site. The receptors stem from an adult in good health.

Many counts were recorded for this clonotype. This sequence joins TRBV6-2 or TRBV6-3 and TRBJ2-1; 7 nucleotides line up with TRBD2. V gave up 6 bases and J gave up 5 bases; unmatched junction bases: 10. Germline loops: CDR1 MNHEY, CDR2 SVGEGT. The CDR3 spans 15 residues. The DNA of the CDR3 is TGTGCCAGCAGCTACATTAGGACTAGAGACAATGAGCAGTTCTTC. Translated, it gives CASSYIRTRDNEQFF.

There are many counts of this clonotype. The J gene is TRBJ1-6, the V gene TRBV12-3 or TRBV12-4; 7 bases align to TRBD1. The V segment lost 6 bases and the J segment 7 bases; nucleotides outside the gene matches: 6. The CDR3 runs 14 residues. The DNA of the CDR3 is TGTGCCAGCAGCCCGGACAGGTTCAATTCACCCCTCCACTTT. Residues: CASSPDRFNSPLHF.

This clonotype came up many times. This sequence joins TRBV30 and TRBJ2-1; D is unclear. The CDR3 length is 13 residues. V lost 2 bases to trimming and J lost 0 bases, with 5 bases between them. Germline CDR1 and CDR2: GTSNPN and SVGIG (reference sequence). CDR3 sequence (DNA): TGTGCCTGGAGTAAGAGCTCCTACAATGAGCAGTTCTTC. Its translation: CAWSKSSYNEQFF.

In its sample, this clonotype was seen many times. J is TRBJ2-1 and V is TRBV6-5, with D possibly TRBD2 on 6 matching bases. CDR1 and CDR2 from the germline V gene are MNHEY and SVGAGI. V was clipped by 6 bases and J by 4 bases, with 19 bases between them. The length of the CDR3 is 16 residues. The CDR3 nucleotides read TGTGCCAGCAGCCATACCCAGGGACTTACATACAATGAGCAGTTCTTC. This gives the protein CASSHTQGLTYNEQFF.

This clonotype has more than one count but fewer than ten. The chain links TRBV6-2 or TRBV6-3 to TRBJ2-7; unclear D gene. Trimming removed 6 bases at V and 4 bases at J, with 7 bases between. Germline CDR1 is MNHEY and CDR2 is SVGEGT. The CDR3 sequence is 11 residues long. The CDR3 sequence: CASSKIYEQYF. The CDR3 coding sequence is TGTGCCAGCAGCAAGATATACGAGCAGTACTTC.

On this clonotype: A much larger clone is a single base away; this may be a read error. The chain joins TRBV6-1 to TRBJ2-1; D uncertain. Germline V gene lookup returns CDR1 MNHNS and CDR2 SASEGT. Trimming stripped 5 bases from V and 6 bases from J, with 17 bases between. The CDR3 runs to 15 residues. CDR3 sequence reads: CASSPGPRTCNEQFF. Written as DNA, the CDR3 is TGTGCCAGCAGTCCGGGCCCGAGGACCTGCAATGAGCAGTTCTTC.

The table lists this clonotype with a few counts. The chain combines TRBV9 with TRBJ2-5; a possible D gene is TRBD2 (5 bases). This CDR3 comprises 16 residues. V gave up 0 bases and J gave up 7 bases, with 19 bases separating them. Germline values: CDR1 SGDLS, CDR2 YYNGEE. CDR3 region: CASSVEPAGGPGTQYF. The CDR3 DNA is TGTGCCAGCAGCGTAGAACCGGCGGGTGGGCCCGGGACCCAGTACTTC.

Ten or more counts support this clonotype. The chain is built from TRBV4-2 and TRBJ2-1, with 7 bases aligning to TRBD2. V lost 1 base and J lost 8; bases outside the gene matches: 5. The V gene's germline CDR1 is LGHNA and CDR2 YNFKEQ. The length of the CDR3 is 14 residues. CDR3 in DNA: TGTGCCAGCAGCCAAGGCGGGAGACGCGATGAGCAGTTCTTC. It encodes CASSQGGRRDEQFF.

This clonotype has at least ten counts. The chain employs TRBV5-1 and TRBJ2-3; D remains ambiguous. CDR3 length: 12 residues. Germline-derived CDR1 and CDR2 are SGHRS and YFSETQ. V was clipped by 4 bases and J by 9 bases, with 12 bases between them. DNA for the CDR3: TGCGCCAGCAGCGTTTACTTAGAGACGCAGTATTTT. Encoded protein: CASSVYLETQYF.

There are many counts of this clonotype. V and J are TRBV7-2 and TRBJ2-1; D is unclear. V dropped 5 bases and J dropped 5 bases, with 19 bases sitting between them. The length of the CDR3 is 16 residues. The germline V gene encodes CDR1 SGHTA and CDR2 FQGNSA. The CDR3 DNA reads as TGTGCCAGCAGCCCCCGTCGTGCGAGCACCGACAATGAGCAGTTCTTC. This gives the protein CASSPRRASTDNEQFF. The full variable domain, its missing parts supplied by reference TRBV7-2 and TRBJ2-1, is GAGVSQSPSNKVTEKGKDVELRCDPISGHTALYWYRQSLGQGLEFLIYFQGNSAPDKSGLPSDRFSAERTGGSVSTLTIQRTQQEDSAVYLCASSPRRASTDNEQFFGPGTRLTVL.

CDR3 sequence reads: CSVESGGYEQYF. The CDR3 coding sequence is TGCAGCGTTGAGAGCGGGGGGTACGAGCAGTACTTC. The chain joins TRBV29-1 to TRBJ2-7, with 9 bases identical to TRBD2. The junction had 1 base not matched to a gene; V was cut back by 3 bases and J by 4 bases. This CDR3 spans 12 amino acids. In germline, CDR1 is SQVTM, CDR2 ANQGSEA.

This clonotype appeared many times. The gene calls are TRBV3-1 and TRBJ2-5, with 10 bases matching TRBD1. CDR1 and CDR2 (germline): LGHDT, YNNKEL (reference sequence). This CDR3 region has 15 residues. V lost 1 base and J lost 4; bases outside the gene matches: 3. The CDR3 region has the DNA TGTGCCAGCAGCCAAGCAGGGACAGGGGTAGAGACCCAGTACTTC. Its protein product is CASSQAGTGVETQYF.

This rearrangement joins TRBV20-1 to TRBJ2-7; TRBD2 is a possible D gene (5 bases). CDR3 length: 13 residues. Germline CDR1 reads DFQATT; CDR2 reads SNEGSKA (reference sequence). V lost 4 bases and J 0 bases, leaving 10 bases between the germline ends. The CDR3 spells CSANNGLSYEQYF. The CDR3 coding sequence is TGCAGTGCTAACAACGGACTCTCCTACGAGCAGTACTTC.

A note on this clonotype: The junction does not match germline at one end; this may be a read error. This sequence joins TRBV12-3 or TRBV12-4 and TRBJ1-4, with 9 bases lining up with TRBD1. CDR3 size: 15 residues. In DNA, the CDR3 is TGTGCCAGCAGTATAGCCGGGACAGGGCATGAAAAACTGTTTTTT. Amino acid sequence: CASSIAGTGHEKLFF.

This clonotype occurred many times. The chain links TRBV5-1 to TRBJ2-2; TRBD1 matches 9 bases. The germline V gene encodes CDR1 SGHRS and CDR2 YFSETQ. V shed 4 bases and J 7 bases; nucleotides not matched to a gene: 8. The CDR3 is made up of 15 amino acids. The CDR3 region is CASSLRTGEGGELFF. The CDR3 nucleotides are TGCGCCAGCAGCCTGCGGACAGGGGAGGGCGGGGAGCTGTTTTTT.

The CDR3 here is CASSFGGHPREQPQHF. CDR3 bases: TGTGCCAGCAGTTTCGGGGGACACCCCCGGGAGCAGCCCCAGCATTTT. The rearrangement links TRBV27 to TRBJ1-5; the D gene is possibly TRBD1 (6 bases). CDR3 length: 16 residues. The germline V gene has CDR1 MNHEY and CDR2 SMNVEV (reference sequence). V was trimmed by 3 bases and J by 7 bases, leaving 19 bases between them.